This record looks at one T cell receptor (beta chain) sequence and its context. The antigen this receptor binds is unknown. One junction end disagrees with the germline gene, perhaps due to a read error. The TCR beta CDR3 regions were amplified from the RNA transcripts. The first round of RT-PCR for the TCR CDR3 was performed with the HTBI primer set and the Qiagen OneStep RT-PCR kit. Libraries were constructed in a second round of multiplex PCR, after which size selection and purification were performed. The libraries were sequenced on an Illumina HiSeq2000 using paired-end 100 bp reads. The original methods were these. Raw data were processed with SOAPnuke, discarding reads with adapters, uncalled bases, mean Phred below 15, or no exact constant-primer or identifier match. High-quality paired reads were merged using COPE v1.2.5, and each unique nucleotide sequence was defined as a clonotype. Clonotypes were aligned to IMGT TRBV, TRBD and TRBJ reference segments using MiTCR v1.1. Only V-J combinations with frequency above 0.0001, covering 99% to 99.2% of repertoires, were analysed. A TCS score was defined as the ratio between F50 (clonal expansion) and ExV (chaos), using BLOSUM62-based TCRdist between CDR3 peptides within each V-J. Welch's t-statistics and random forest reduced around 510 V-J features to some 14, which were used in a naive Bayes classifier (R e1071). Through fastp at Q25 and MiXCR, TCRdb rebuilt clones from the public reads, retaining in-frame beta chains. Every entry covers one CDR3 protein and lists the most common genes and DNA from its rows. These V and J calls originate from TCRdb's pipeline instead of the authors' own analysis. Present in this sample are 560,000 or so distinct CDR3 sequences, 35% to 55% of which were seen just once. About 7.8% of the sample is in the top ten clones.

This sample is part of a study of T cells in Graves' hyperthyroidism and ophthalmopathy (dated by TCRdb to about 2019). A note on the overall study: To identify TCR V-J signatures that set the groups apart, the researchers used a discovery cohort of 100 or so patients, made up of roughly 45 with Graves' ophthalmopathy and 57 with stable Graves' hyperthyroidism. An independent validation cohort of 18 to 20 hyperthyroidism patients and about 15 patients who later progressed to ophthalmopathy tested prospective prediction of ophthalmopathy. For training and testing, the 100 or so patients in the discovery cohort were randomly divided in a 7:3 ratio. In about 6 Graves' hyperthyroidism patients, the study also compared T-cell repertoires from thyroid tissue with T-cell repertoires from blood. Once sampling was done, hyperthyroidism patients were given methimazole at a starting dose of 30 mg daily, whereas ophthalmopathy patients were given high-dose intravenous methylprednisolone. The paper reports TCR Vbeta CDR3 sequencing of approximately 130 peripheral blood samples: under 45 ophthalmopathy, some 80 hyperthyroidism and roughly 17 progressor patients. Beyond this particular receptor, the publication reports: Most expanded thyroid clonotypes (frequency above 0.001) were also found in blood, which suggests that blood repertoires may mirror thyroid immune responses. Sample size was not statistically predetermined, and blinding of investigators to group allocation was not performed. Ophthalmopathy was separated from stable hyperthyroidism by a 13 V-J signature model, with 85% to 90% sensitivity and 81% to 82% specificity obtained in cross-validation and 80%/75% obtained in testing. During validation, the model predicted progression to ophthalmopathy a median of about 6.3 months ahead of onset, with more than 60% sensitivity and roughly 72% specificity.

Stable Graves' hyperthyroidism was defined as no progression to ophthalmopathy during 18 months of follow-up. The hyperthyroidism patients were between 18 and 65 years old and newly diagnosed, with a disease duration of less than 2 months. Patients with uncontrolled infections, other autoimmune diseases, pregnancy or lactation were excluded. Diagnoses were established on the basis of clinical symptoms, serum thyroxine and TRAb, thyroid ultrasound, and orbital computed tomography. Total RNA was extracted with Trizol reagent, and quality was checked on an Agilent 2100 Bioanalyzer. The sequence was collected from a woman aged 18 to 35 with Graves' hyperthyroidism. Donor details come from another sample of the same person, matched by shared clones. The sample consisted of peripheral blood or thyroid tissue (not recorded which).

CDR3 sequence: CASSQPVRGNYGYTF. At the DNA level, the sequence is TGCGCCAGCAGCCAACCGGTGCGCGGGAACTATGGCTACACCTTC. The sequence links TRBV7-2 to TRBJ1-2; the D gene identity is not certain. The CDR3, from cysteine to phenylalanine, totals 15 residues. The read is trimmed to its CDR3 DNA, 45 bases read in frame from base 1. Reading the germline V gene gives CDR1 SGHTA and CDR2 FQGNSA.